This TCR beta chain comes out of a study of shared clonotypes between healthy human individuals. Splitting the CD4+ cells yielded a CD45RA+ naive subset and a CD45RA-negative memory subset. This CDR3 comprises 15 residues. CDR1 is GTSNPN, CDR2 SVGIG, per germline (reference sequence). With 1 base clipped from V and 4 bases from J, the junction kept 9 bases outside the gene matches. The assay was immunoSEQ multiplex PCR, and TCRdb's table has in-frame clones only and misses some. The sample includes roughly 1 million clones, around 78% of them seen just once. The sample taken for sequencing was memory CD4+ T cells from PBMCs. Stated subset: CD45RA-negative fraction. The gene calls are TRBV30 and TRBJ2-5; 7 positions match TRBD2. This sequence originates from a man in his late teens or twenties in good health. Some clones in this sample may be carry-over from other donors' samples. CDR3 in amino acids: CAWSGHGRAVETQYF. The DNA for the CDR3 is TGTGCCTGGAGTGGTCATGGGAGGGCCGTAGAGACCCAGTACTTC. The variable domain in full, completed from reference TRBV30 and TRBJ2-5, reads SQTIHQWPATLVQPVGSPLSLECTVEGTSNPNLYWYRQAAGRGLQLLFYSVGIGQISSEVPQNLSASRPQDRQFILSSKKLLLSDSGFYLCAWSGHGRAVETQYFGPGTRLLVL.